Below are 15 T cell receptor beta chains sequenced from a single sample in a study of blood T cell repertoires in COVID-19. Sequenced by immunoSEQ multiplex PCR; TCRdb stores in-frame clones only, minus some. Among about 200,000 clones listed, just over 85% were seen once. The sequencing input was peripheral blood. The receptors here all came from a man between 50 and 59 years old with acute or convalescent COVID-19.

The rearrangement joins TRBV5-1 to TRBJ2-2; tentative D call: TRBD2 (5 bases). Trimming removed 1 base from V and 6 bases from J, with 10 bases in between. CDR1 is SGHRS, CDR2 YFSETQ, per germline. This CDR3 region has 14 residues. The CDR3 here is CASSLSPGAGELFF. CDR3 sequence (DNA): TGCGCCAGCAGCTTGAGCCCCGGGGCCGGGGAGCTGTTTTTT.

In regard to this clone: Within the sample, other DNA sequences also encode this same CDR3. This sequence joins TRBV5-1 and TRBJ1-1; 7 bases map to TRBD1. After removal of 0 bases from V and 2 bases from J, the junction contained 4 bases not matched to a gene. The germline V gene has CDR1 SGHRS and CDR2 YFSETQ. This CDR3 contains 15 residues. The CDR3 is CASSLVAGGNTEAFF. The CDR3 DNA follows: TGCGCCAGCAGCTTGGTCGCAGGGGGAAACACTGAAGCTTTCTTT.

V is TRBV7-3 and J is TRBJ2-1; 9 bases are a match to TRBD1. The CDR3 contains 14 residues. CDR1 is SGHTA and CDR2 is FQGTGA in the germline V gene. V shed 5 bases and J 8 bases; nucleotides not matched to a gene: 7. The CDR3 DNA sequence: TGTGCCAGCAGCCCCGGGACAGGGACCCATGAGCAGTTCTTC. Translated: CASSPGTGTHEQFF.

This clone has only a few counts. The genes are TRBV19 and TRBJ1-1, with D unclear. The CDR3 spans 13 residues. Germline lookup yields CDR1 LNHDA and CDR2 SQIVND (reference sequence). V lost 7 bases and J 0 bases, leaving 9 bases between the germline ends. The CDR3 here is CASKATVNTEAFF. The CDR3 nucleotides are TGTGCCAGTAAAGCCACGGTGAACACTGAAGCTTTCTTT. Complete variable domain (other parts from reference TRBV19 and TRBJ1-1): DGGITQSPKYLFRKEGQNVTLSCEQNLNHDAMYWYRQDPGQGLRLIYYSQIVNDFQKGDIAEGYSVSREKKESFPLTVTSAQKNPTAFYLCASKATVNTEAFFGQGTRLTVV.

This clone was seen only once. This chain uses TRBV6-1 with TRBJ2-1; D perhaps matches TRBD1 (6 bases). Germline V gene data show CDR1 as MNHNS and CDR2 as SASEGT. Trimming removed 2 bases at V and 3 bases at J, with 8 bases between. The CDR3 runs 14 residues. CDR3 residues: CASSERDIYNEQFF. The CDR3 nucleotides are TGTGCCAGCAGTGAACGGGACATCTACAATGAGCAGTTCTTC.

V and J are TRBV3-1 (or the pseudogene TRBV3-2) and TRBJ1-2; D possibly corresponds to TRBD1 (6 bases). V lost 4 bases and J lost 0, with 9 bases in between. CDR1 and CDR2 from the germline V gene are LGHDT and YNNKEL (reference sequence). The CDR3 is 14 amino acids. Written as DNA, the CDR3 is TGTGCCAGCAGCCTAGGGGGTTCTAACTATGGCTACACCTTC. Its translation: CASSLGGSNYGYTF.

The genes are TRBV2 and TRBJ1-2; the match to TRBD1 covers 9 bases. The ends lost 6 bases at V and 8 bases at J; junction bases unmatched: 7. From germline, CDR1 is SNHLY and CDR2 FYNNEI. This CDR3 has 13 residues. DNA of the CDR3: TGTGCCAGCAGGGACAGGGGACTCCGCGGCTACACCTTC. It codes for CASRDRGLRGYTF.

This clone appeared a few times. The chain has TRBV10-1 and TRBJ1-5; D is perhaps TRBD1 (5 bases). The germline CDR1 and CDR2 sequences are WNHNN and SYGVQD (reference sequence). This CDR3 is 13 amino acids long. V was trimmed by 2 bases and J by 4 bases, leaving 6 bases between them. This CDR3 is CASSEAGNQPQHF. Here the CDR3 DNA reads TGCGCCAGCAGTGAGGCAGGGAATCAGCCCCAGCATTTT.

V and J are TRBV5-6 and TRBJ2-5; a possible D gene is TRBD2 (5 bases). V gave up 7 bases and J gave up 5 bases, with 15 bases separating them. Germline values: CDR1 SGHDT, CDR2 YYEEEE. This CDR3 is 13 amino acids long. The CDR3 loop is CASGPGIAETQYF. As DNA, the CDR3 is TGTGCCAGCGGCCCGGGGATAGCGGAGACCCAGTACTTC.

The V and J genes are TRBV12-3 or TRBV12-4 and TRBJ1-6; TRBD1 agrees at 7 bases. V shed 6 bases and J 6 bases; nucleotides not matched to a gene: 2. This CDR3 contains 13 residues. CDR3 amino acids: CASSRDSNSPLHF. CDR3 bases: TGTGCCAGCAGCAGGGACAGTAATTCACCCCTCCACTTT.

The rearrangement links TRBV7-9 to TRBJ1-1, with TRBD1 as a possible D gene (6 bases). CDR3 length: 14 residues. Germline values: CDR1 SEHNR, CDR2 FQNEAQ (reference sequence). Trimming removed 5 bases from V and 4 bases from J, with 14 bases in between. The CDR3 here is CASSGLDRSTEAFF. The CDR3 bases are TGTGCCAGCAGCGGATTGGACAGAAGCACTGAAGCTTTCTTT.

The rearrangement uses TRBV30 and TRBJ1-5; D is possibly TRBD1 (5 bases). Deletions cut 1 base from V and 2 bases from J, with 6 bases between. The CDR3 is made up of 13 amino acids. Germline V gene sequence: CDR1 GTSNPN, CDR2 SVGIG (reference sequence). CDR3 protein: CAWSEQGNQPQHF. The CDR3 nucleotides are TGTGCCTGGAGTGAACAGGGCAATCAGCCCCAGCATTTT.

The chain is built from TRBV18 and TRBJ2-1; 7 bases fit TRBD1. Germline V lookup: CDR1 KGHSH, CDR2 LQKENI. V lost 3 bases and J lost 5; bases outside the gene matches: 10. This CDR3 is built from 16 residues. The CDR3 loop reads CASSPLKQGPDNEQFF. The CDR3 DNA is TGTGCCAGCTCACCTTTAAAACAGGGGCCCGACAATGAGCAGTTCTTC. The full variable domain, rest sourced from reference TRBV18 and TRBJ2-1, is NAGVMQNPRHLVRRRGQEARLRCSPMKGHSHVYWYRQLPEEGLKFMVYLQKENIIDESGMPKERFSAEFPKEGPSILRIQQVVRGDSAAYFCASSPLKQGPDNEQFFGPGTRLTVL.

The rearrangement uses TRBV5-1 and TRBJ1-1; D unresolved. V lost 2 bases and J 5 bases, leaving 10 bases between the germline ends. Germline CDR1 is SGHRS and CDR2 is YFSETQ. CDR3 length: 13 amino acids. CDR3 residues: CASSFGRGTEAFF. For the CDR3, the DNA is TGCGCCAGCAGCTTCGGTCGGGGTACTGAAGCTTTCTTT.

A word on this clone: Within the sample, other DNA sequences also encode this same CDR3. The V call is TRBV18, the J call TRBJ2-7; perhaps TRBD2 as D (5 bases). The CDR3 has 14 residues. Germline CDR1 KGHSH, CDR2 LQKENI. V was trimmed by 3 bases and J by 1 base, leaving 10 bases between them. This chain's CDR3 is CASSPGGSSYEQYF. The CDR3 DNA is TGTGCCAGCTCACCGGGCGGGTCATCCTACGAGCAGTACTTC.